The T cell receptor beta chain described here comes from a study of cytomegalovirus exposure and HLA in healthy donors. General study points: Later genetic work tied a missense DCLRE1C variant to beta-chain V and J trimming. Later work associated roughly 17,000 TCR beta sequences with HLA alleles at 0.05 false discovery rate.

This clone was seen more than once but under ten times. Its target is unknown. Likely unrecorded immune exposures existed in these nominally healthy donors. PCR amplification relied on 60 Vbeta primers (plus 13 Jbeta primers). Measured with immunoSEQ multiplex PCR; TCRdb has only the in-frame clones, and not every one. The table shows about 130,000 clones, with more than 60% occurring only once. V gave up 4 bases and J gave up 1 base, with 14 bases separating them. The CDR3 runs to 15 residues. Sequences were obtained from PBMCs. The chain couples TRBV5-3 to TRBJ1-1, with D unclear. TRBV5-3 is an ORF for which the function is uncertain. This TCR derives from a middle-aged woman in good health and CMV-seronegative. For the CDR3, the DNA is TGTGCCAGAAGCCCACCCCCAGAGGGGAACACTGAAGCTTTCTTT. Translating it yields CARSPPPEGNTEAFF.